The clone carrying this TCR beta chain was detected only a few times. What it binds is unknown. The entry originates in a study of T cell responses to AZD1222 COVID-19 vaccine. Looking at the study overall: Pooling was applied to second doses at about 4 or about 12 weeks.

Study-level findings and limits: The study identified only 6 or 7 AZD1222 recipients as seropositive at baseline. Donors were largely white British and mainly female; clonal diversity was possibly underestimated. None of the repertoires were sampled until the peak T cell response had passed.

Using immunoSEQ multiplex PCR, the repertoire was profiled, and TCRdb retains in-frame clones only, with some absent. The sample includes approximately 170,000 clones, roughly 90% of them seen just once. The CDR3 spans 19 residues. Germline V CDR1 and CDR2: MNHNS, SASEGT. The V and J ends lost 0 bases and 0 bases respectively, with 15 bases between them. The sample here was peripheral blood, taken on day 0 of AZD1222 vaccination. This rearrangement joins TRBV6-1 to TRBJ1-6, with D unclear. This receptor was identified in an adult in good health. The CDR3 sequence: CASSEARETQSSYNSPLHF. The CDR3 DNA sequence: TGTGCCAGCAGTGAAGCGCGGGAGACACAAAGCTCCTATAATTCACCCCTCCACTTT.